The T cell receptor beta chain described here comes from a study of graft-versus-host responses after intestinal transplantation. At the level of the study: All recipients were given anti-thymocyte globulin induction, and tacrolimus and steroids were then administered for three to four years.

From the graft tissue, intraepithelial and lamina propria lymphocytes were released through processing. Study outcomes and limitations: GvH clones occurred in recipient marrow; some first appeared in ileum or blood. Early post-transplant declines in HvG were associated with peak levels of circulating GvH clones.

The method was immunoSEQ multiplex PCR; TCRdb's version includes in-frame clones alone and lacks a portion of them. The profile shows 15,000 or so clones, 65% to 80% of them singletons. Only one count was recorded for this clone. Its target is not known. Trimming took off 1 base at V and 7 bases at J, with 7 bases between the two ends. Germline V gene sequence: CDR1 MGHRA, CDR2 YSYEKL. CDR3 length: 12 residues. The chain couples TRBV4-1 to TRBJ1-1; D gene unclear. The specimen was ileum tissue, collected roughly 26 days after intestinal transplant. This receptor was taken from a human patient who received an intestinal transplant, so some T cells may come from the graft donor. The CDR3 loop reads CASSQGWSEAFF. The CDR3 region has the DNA TGCGCCAGCAGCCAAGGGTGGAGTGAAGCTTTCTTT.